The rows below give T cell receptor beta chains drawn from one sample of a study of PD-L1 blockade in urothelial cancer. Method: immunoSEQ multiplex PCR; TCRdb's copy keeps in-frame clones and lacks some. Among 130,000 or so clones, approximately 84% were seen once, and the ten largest hold 3.2%. Sequenced here: PBMCs, sampled around atezolizumab (anti-PD-L1) treatment. All receptors come from a man over 45 with urothelial cancer. Both conserved end residues are part of each CDR3. The D gene is left open where the match is weak. The size entry is marked missing in some rows and otherwise reads once, few, many or a size class.

TRBJ1-6 NA TRBD1 TRBV7-9 CASSPAQGDNSPLHF TGTGCCAGCAGCCCTGCCCAGGGGGATAATTCACCCCTCCACTTT
TRBJ2-2 NA NA TRBV27 CASSLSTRLLYTGELFF TGTGCCAGCAGTTTATCGACCCGACTTCTCTACACCGGGGAGCTGTTTTTT
TRBJ2-7 NA TRBD1 TRBV7-2 CASSVGQGAVETYDEQYF TGTGCCAGCAGCGTCGGACAGGGGGCGGTCGAAACCTACGACGAGCAGTACTTC
TRBJ2-1 NA TRBD2 TRBV15 CATSSRLAGGKKSSYNEQFF TGTGCCACCAGCAGCAGACTAGCGGGAGGGAAAAAGAGCTCCTACAATGAGCAGTTCTTC
TRBJ2-7 few NA TRBV19 CASSIGSGFPYEQYF TGTGCCAGTAGTATAGGTAGCGGCTTCCCCTACGAGCAGTACTTC
TRBJ2-2 NA TRBD2 TRBV7-6 CASSSIAGTGELFF TGTGCCAGCAGCTCCATAGCGGGGACCGGGGAGCTGTTTTTT
TRBJ2-3 NA NA TRBV6-4 CASSTGRTDTQYF TGTGCCAGCAGTACTGGGAGGACAGATACGCAGTATTTT
TRBJ2-7 NA TRBD1 TRBV6-5 CASSAPGTAHYEQYF TGTGCCAGCAGTGCCCCCGGGACAGCTCATTACGAGCAGTACTTC
TRBJ2-2 NA TRBD2 TRBV5-5 CASSPGGGSRFTGELFF TGTGCCAGCAGCCCCGGCGGGGGGTCAAGATTCACCGGGGAGCTGTTTTTT
TRBJ2-1 NA NA TRBV19 CASSSLAARVKFF TGTGCCAGTAGCAGCTTAGCGGCCCGGGTTAAGTTCTTC
TRBJ1-4 NA TRBD1 TRBV19 CASSPQGPGEKLFF TGTGCCAGTAGTCCACAGGGGCCCGGTGAAAAACTGTTTTTT
TRBJ1-4 NA TRBD1 TRBV30 CAWRVPGTGEKLFF TGTGCCTGGAGGGTTCCGGGGACAGGTGAAAAACTGTTTTTT
TRBJ1-5 NA NA TRBV15 CATSRTKGFGGISNQPQHF TGTGCCACCAGCCGGACTAAAGGCTTTGGAGGGATTAGCAATCAGCCCCAGCATTTT
TRBJ1-1 few NA TRBV6-1 CASSESVRTEAFF TGTGCCAGCAGTGAATCGGTGAGGACTGAAGCTTTCTTT
TRBJ2-7 NA TRBD1 TRBV4-1 CASSRGTGGPYEQYF TGCGCCAGCAGCCGCGGGACAGGGGGACCCTACGAGCAGTACTTC
TRBJ2-5 NA TRBD1 TRBV5-6 CASSPGTVQETQYF TGTGCCAGCAGCCCTGGGACAGTCCAAGAGACCCAGTACTTC
TRBJ1-2 few TRBD1 TRBV25-1 CASSVGQGHGYTF TGTGCCAGCAGTGTAGGACAGGGCCATGGCTACACCTTC
TRBJ2-5 NA TRBD1 TRBV9 CASSVAPGTGGQETQYF TGTGCCAGCAGCGTAGCTCCCGGGACAGGGGGACAGGAGACCCAGTACTTC
TRBJ1-2 NA TRBD1 TRBV28 CASSLTGGLRGYTF TGTGCCAGCAGTTTGACAGGGGGGCTTCGAGGCTACACCTTC
TRBJ2-3 few TRBD2 TRBV7-9 CASIRAGSTDTQYF TGTGCCAGCATCCGAGCGGGGAGCACAGATACGCAGTATTTT
TRBJ1-2 NA NA TRBV13 CASSLNPLPTNYGYTF TGTGCCAGCAGCTTAAATCCGTTACCTACTAACTATGGCTACACCTTC
TRBJ1-5 many NA TRBV28 CASSGGAWQPQHF TGTGCCAGCAGTGGGGGGGCATGGCAGCCCCAGCATTTT
TRBJ1-1 NA NA TRBV7-9 CASDRMNTEAFF TGTGCCAGCGACAGGATGAACACTGAAGCTTTCTTT
TRBJ1-3 NA NA TRBV7-9 CASSLSFSGNTIYF TGTGCCAGCAGCTTAAGCTTCTCTGGAAACACCATATATTTT
TRBJ2-7 NA TRBD2 TRBV2 CASRLAGSSSYEQYF TGTGCCAGCAGACTAGCGGGGTCAAGCTCCTACGAGCAGTACTTC
TRBJ2-1 NA NA TRBV21-1 CASITSASYNEQFF TGTGCCAGCATTACTAGCGCCTCCTACAATGAGCAGTTCTTC
TRBJ2-7 NA TRBD1 TRBV9 CASSSAATGGGLVEQYF TGTGCCAGCAGCTCCGCGGCTACAGGGGGCGGACTTGTCGAGCAGTACTTC
TRBJ1-2 NA NA TRBV15 CATSAGTYGYTF TGTGCCACCAGCGCAGGAACCTATGGCTACACCTTC
TRBJ2-5 NA TRBD2 TRBV28 CASSSGLAGAETQYF TGTGCCAGCAGCTCGGGACTAGCGGGAGCAGAGACCCAGTACTTC
TRBJ2-1 once TRBD2 TRBV5-4 CASSLDRAGRGDYNEQFF TGTGCCAGCAGCTTGGATCGGGCGGGTCGGGGGGATTACAATGAGCAGTTCTTC
TRBJ2-7 NA TRBD2 TRBV6-6 CASTYSGSAYEQYF TGTGCCAGCACCTACAGCGGGAGTGCCTACGAGCAGTACTTC
TRBJ2-1 NA NA TRBV6-1 CAGKGGSSYNEQFF TGTGCCGGCAAGGGAGGAAGCTCCTACAATGAGCAGTTCTTC
TRBJ2-2 NA TRBD2 TRBV28 CASSLAGGATGELFF TGTGCCAGCAGTTTGGCGGGAGGGGCCACCGGGGAGCTGTTTTTT
TRBJ2-7 NA TRBD2 TRBV6-5 CASSPGTSGSYEQYF TGTGCCAGCAGTCCGGGGACTAGCGGGAGCTACGAGCAGTACTTC
TRBJ1-2 few NA TRBV29-1 CSVESRVGYTF TGCAGCGTTGAATCTCGGGTAGGCTACACCTTC
TRBJ2-1 NA TRBD1 TRBV11-2 CASSPRGQGASTYNEQFF TGTGCCAGCAGCCCTAGAGGGCAGGGGGCGAGCACGTACAATGAGCAGTTCTTC
TRBJ2-7 once TRBD1 TRBV2 CASRSGQASYEQYF TGTGCCAGCAGGTCGGGACAGGCCTCCTACGAGCAGTACTTC
TRBJ2-3 NA TRBD1 TRBV2 CASRGWTGFSDTQYF TGTGCCAGCAGGGGTTGGACAGGGTTTTCTGATACGCAGTATTTT
TRBJ2-3 NA NA TRBV6-1 CASGHTHGGTDTQYF TGTGCCAGCGGACACACACACGGAGGGACAGATACGCAGTATTTT
TRBJ2-7 NA NA TRBV11-2 CASSLLYEQYF TGTGCCAGCAGCTTACTTTACGAGCAGTACTTC
TRBJ2-2 NA NA TRBV30 CAWSVSQGGTGELFF TGTGCCTGGAGTGTATCCCAGGGGGGCACCGGGGAGCTGTTTTTT
TRBJ2-1 NA TRBD1 TRBV27 CASSFPGQGRSEQFF TGTGCCAGCAGTTTCCCCGGACAGGGTCGATCTGAGCAGTTCTTC
TRBJ1-6 NA NA TRBV5-1 CASRTGTAGGPLHF TGCGCCAGCCGAACCGGGACGGCGGGGGGGCCCCTCCACTTT
TRBJ1-6 NA TRBD1 TRBV7-6 CASSLIDSGTGDQYNSPLHF TGTGCCAGCAGCTTAATAGACTCCGGGACAGGGGACCAATATAATTCACCCCTCCACTTT